This T cell receptor (beta chain) was retrieved from a study of technical replicates of blood from several donors. Sequencing was performed with immunoSEQ multiplex PCR; in TCRdb, only in-frame clones are kept and a portion is missing. The profile shows nearly 80,000 clones, around 90% of them singletons. Germline V gene lookup returns CDR1 LGHNA and CDR2 YNFKEQ. The CDR3 spans 14 residues. V lost 4 bases and J 5 bases, leaving 11 bases between the germline ends. The table lists this clone with a count of one. The rearrangement uses TRBV4-2 and TRBJ2-2; D is unclear. The material sequenced was T cells isolated from PBMCs. This receptor was taken from a human donor in good health. The CDR3 protein is CASSPLSGTGELFF. CDR3 bases: TGTGCCAGCAGCCCATTGTCGGGTACCGGGGAGCTGTTTTTT.